Listed here are 27 T cell receptor beta chains from one sample, sequenced in a study of vaccination effects on CD4 cells after COVID-19. Profiling relied on immunoSEQ multiplex PCR, and the TCRdb table lists in-frame clones only, not all of them. The sample has tens of thousands of clones, about 74% seen once. Following culture for approximately 11 days, CD4+ T cells were isolated. The vaccine given was either BNT162b2 or mRNA-1273, in two doses. The antigens for these receptors are not known. Here the sequenced sample was CD4+ T cells from PBMCs cultured without peptide, taken after COVID-19 vaccination. These receptors all stem from a human donor who received a COVID-19 vaccine.

This chain uses TRBV19 with TRBJ1-2; D is ambiguous. Trimming took off 5 bases at V and 8 bases at J, with 21 bases between the two ends. The CDR3 totals 15 residues. Germline CDR1 is LNHDA and CDR2 is SQIVND (reference sequence). This CDR3 reads CASSLTRRRTDGYTF. CDR3 bases: TGTGCCAGTAGTCTCACCCGCAGGCGGACGGACGGCTACACCTTC.

This chain links TRBV4-1 with TRBJ1-5; D unresolved. The CDR3 is 14 amino acids. The V and J ends lost 8 bases and 7 bases respectively, with 18 bases between them. Per germline, CDR1 MGHRA and CDR2 YSYEKL. CDR3 region: CASSTEGKGQPQHF. The CDR3 nucleotides read TGCGCCAGCTCGACCGAAGGGAAGGGCCAGCCCCAGCATTTT.

V gene TRBV25-1 combines with J gene TRBJ1-5, with a tentative D call TRBD1 (6 bases). This CDR3 has 14 residues. V shed 5 bases and J shed 3 bases, with 11 bases lying between them. Germline CDR1 and CDR2: MGHDK and SYGVNS. CDR3 nucleotide sequence: TGTGCCAGCAGTCAGACAGGATTCAATCAGCCCCAGCATTTT. Residues: CASSQTGFNQPQHF. The whole variable domain, filled in from reference TRBV25-1 and TRBJ1-5, reads EADIYQTPRYLVIGTGKKITLECSQTMGHDKMYWYQQDPGMELHLIHYSYGVNSTEKGDLSSESTVSRIRTEHFPLTLESARPSHTSQYLCASSQTGFNQPQHFGDGTRLSIL.

This sequence joins TRBV6-6 and TRBJ1-1, with D maybe TRBD1 (5 bases). V lost 2 bases, J lost 4 bases, and 11 bases lay in between. In germline, CDR1 is MNHNY, CDR2 SVGAGI (reference sequence). CDR3 size: 14 residues. Here the CDR3 reads CASSYLSQGTEAFF. The CDR3 nucleotides read TGTGCCAGCAGTTACCTGAGCCAGGGCACTGAAGCTTTCTTT.

The V call is TRBV7-9, the J call TRBJ1-4; TRBD1 agrees at 12 bases. This CDR3 has 17 amino acids. V trimming: 5 bases; J trimming: 7 bases; junction bases outside the gene matches: 11. Germline values: CDR1 SEHNR, CDR2 FQNEAQ (reference sequence). The CDR3 sequence is CASSPRDRGLSSEKLFF. As DNA, the CDR3 is TGTGCCAGCAGCCCCCGGGACAGGGGGCTTTCGTCTGAAAAACTGTTTTTT.

This chain links TRBV24-1 with TRBJ2-2; 10 bases fit TRBD2. The CDR3 runs 16 residues. Germline V gives CDR1 KGHDR, CDR2 SFDVKD. The V segment lost 4 bases and the J segment 3 bases; nucleotides outside the gene matches: 4. The CDR3 sequence is CATSEKRGGHTGELFF. The CDR3 DNA reads as TGTGCCACCAGTGAGAAGCGGGGGGGCCACACCGGGGAGCTGTTTTTT.

This clone was counted only a few times. J is TRBJ1-3 and V is TRBV5-1; D gene unclear. The V end lost 0 bases, the J end lost 0 bases, and 7 bases lay between the germline ends. Germline loops: CDR1 SGHRS, CDR2 YFSETQ. CDR3 size: 15 residues. Here the CDR3 DNA reads TGCGCCAGCAGCTTGGAGCCCATCTCTGGAAACACCATATATTTT. Translated: CASSLEPISGNTIYF.

This clone was seen more than once but under ten times. The CDR3 DNA follows: TGTGCCAGCAGGGGCCAGAATAATCAGCCCCAGCATTTT. Translation: CASRGQNNQPQHF. The J gene is TRBJ1-5, the V gene TRBV12-3 or TRBV12-4; no clear D. The V end was cut by 6 bases, the J end by 4 bases, with 10 bases between. The CDR3 has 13 amino acids.

The V call is TRBV7-2, the J call TRBJ2-1; TRBD1 aligns across 7 bases. V trimming: 6 bases; J trimming: 10 bases; junction bases outside the gene matches: 9. Germline loops: CDR1 SGHTA, CDR2 FQGNSA. The CDR3 length is 13 residues. The CDR3 protein is CASSRTGEFEQFF. DNA of the CDR3: TGTGCCAGCAGTCGAACAGGGGAATTCGAGCAGTTCTTC.

J is TRBJ2-2 and V is TRBV6-5; D gene ambiguous. Between the trimmed V and J ends, which lost 6 bases and 5 bases, there was a span of 13 bases. CDR1 is MNHEY, CDR2 SVGAGI, per germline. This CDR3 spans 14 amino acids. This chain's CDR3 is CASSLSPGTGELFF. As DNA, the CDR3 is TGTGCCAGCAGCTTAAGTCCCGGTACCGGGGAGCTGTTTTTT.

The chain combines TRBV6-5 with TRBJ1-1, with D possibly being TRBD1 (6 bases). This CDR3 has 13 amino acids. V was shortened by 8 bases and J by 10 bases, with 20 bases between the two germline ends. Germline V lookup: CDR1 MNHEY, CDR2 SVGAGI. CDR3 sequence: CASCMIQGLRAFF. The CDR3 nucleotides read TGTGCCAGCTGTATGATACAGGGTTTGCGAGCTTTCTTT.

J is TRBJ2-7 and V is TRBV6-1, with D perhaps TRBD1 or TRBD2 (5 bases each). V lost 4 bases and J lost 1, with 20 bases in between. Germline V lookup: CDR1 MNHNS, CDR2 SASEGT. This CDR3 is built from 17 residues. CDR3 sequence reads: CASSATLGRSNSYEQYV. CDR3 nucleotide sequence: TGTGCCAGCAGTGCCACCTTGGGACGCTCTAATTCCTACGAGCAGTACGTC.

The chain couples TRBV3-1 (or the pseudogene TRBV3-2) to TRBJ2-5; D perhaps matches TRBD2 (6 bases). The CDR3 extends over 14 amino acids. Trimming cost V 4 bases and J 3 bases, with 12 bases left between them. From germline, CDR1 is LGHDT and CDR2 YNNKEL (reference sequence). The CDR3 region has the DNA TGTGCCAGCAGCCCCCGTGGCGGGGAAGAGACCCAGTACTTC. Translating gives CASSPRGGEETQYF.

This clone was counted a single time. This chain links TRBV5-5 with TRBJ2-1, with D tentatively TRBD1 (5 bases). Trimming pared 1 base from V and 10 bases from J, leaving 18 bases between. The CDR3 has 15 residues. The germline V gene has CDR1 SGHKS and CDR2 YYEKEE (reference sequence). The CDR3 nucleotides read TGTGCCAGCAGCTTGTACTTTCCAGGGCGCGTCGAGCAGTTCTTC. This codes for CASSLYFPGRVEQFF.

J is TRBJ2-1 and V is TRBV6-4; D might be TRBD1 (5 bases). The CDR3 runs 15 residues. Trimming removed 4 bases from V and 1 base from J, with 11 bases in between. Germline loops: CDR1 MRHNA, CDR2 SNTAGT. CDR3 bases: TGTGCCAGCAGTGTTCTACCAGGGTCCTACAATGAGCAGTTCTTC. This encodes CASSVLPGSYNEQFF.

The V and J genes are TRBV5-1 and TRBJ1-5; unclear D gene. Looked up from germline, CDR1 is SGHRS and CDR2 is YFSETQ. The CDR3 has 16 amino acids. The V and J ends lost 9 bases and 2 bases respectively, with 21 bases between them. The DNA of the CDR3 is TGCGCCACCCAAGATGGGGTGATAATCCGCAATCAGCCCCAGCATTTT. Translation: CATQDGVIIRNQPQHF.

The chain employs TRBV5-4 and TRBJ2-5; D ambiguous. V lost 4 bases to trimming and J lost 4 bases, with 11 bases between them. The germline V gene has CDR1 SGHNT and CDR2 YYREEE (reference sequence). The CDR3 extends over 13 amino acids. The CDR3 coding sequence is TGTGCCAGCAGCGCCACCGATTCAGAGACCCAGTACTTC. Residues: CASSATDSETQYF.

This chain uses TRBV24-1 with TRBJ2-2; possibly TRBD1 for D (6 bases). Deletions cut 5 bases from V and 6 bases from J, with 15 bases between. The CDR3 extends over 15 amino acids. Germline V gives CDR1 KGHDR, CDR2 SFDVKD. CDR3 residues: CATSAFSAGAGELFF. CDR3 sequence (DNA): TGTGCCACCAGTGCCTTCTCCGCAGGGGCCGGGGAGCTGTTTTTT.

The CDR3 loop is CASSFSYTSNQPQHF. In nucleotides, the CDR3 is TGTGCCAGCAGCTTTTCCTACACCAGCAATCAGCCCCAGCATTTT. V gene TRBV7-8 combines with J gene TRBJ1-5; D unresolved. This CDR3 region has 15 residues. From germline, CDR1 is SGHVS and CDR2 FQNEAQ. The V gene lost 3 bases and the J gene lost 1 base, with 10 bases spanning the gap.

This clone is a singleton in its sample. J is TRBJ2-3 and V is TRBV5-1, with D maybe TRBD1 (5 bases). Trimming pared 4 bases from V and 1 base from J, leaving 10 bases between. Germline values: CDR1 SGHRS, CDR2 YFSETQ. The CDR3 consists of 14 residues. CDR3 sequence (DNA): TGCGCCAGCAGCCAACAGGATCGCACAGATACGCAGTATTTT. This translates into CASSQQDRTDTQYF.

This clone was found a few times. This rearrangement joins TRBV11-3 to TRBJ2-3; 8 bases are shared with TRBD1. Germline CDR1 reads SGHNT; CDR2 reads YENEEA. This CDR3 has 17 residues. V shed 4 bases and J 4 bases; nucleotides not matched to a gene: 13. CDR3 region: CASSSGAAGGIADTQYF. CDR3 in DNA: TGTGCCAGCAGCTCCGGGGCGGCAGGGGGCATAGCAGATACGCAGTATTTT.

V and J are TRBV5-1 and TRBJ1-6; TRBD1 agrees at 9 bases. Germline loops: CDR1 SGHRS, CDR2 YFSETQ. The CDR3 consists of 16 residues. Losses at the gene ends were 0 bases for V and 7 bases for J; bases not matched to a gene: 5. The CDR3 loop is CASSLVPGQGNSPLHF. CDR3 in DNA: TGCGCCAGCAGCTTGGTCCCGGGACAGGGCAATTCACCCCTCCACTTT. The entire variable domain, with the rest obtained from reference TRBV5-1 and TRBJ1-6, is as follows: KAGVTQTPRYLIKTRGQQVTLSCSPISGHRSVSWYQQTPGQGLQFLFEYFSETQRNKGNFPGRFSGRQFSNSRSEMNVSTLELGDSALYLCASSLVPGQGNSPLHFGNGTRLTVT.

The rearrangement joins TRBV7-9 to TRBJ1-5; 7 bases map to TRBD1. Germline values: CDR1 SEHNR, CDR2 FQNEAQ (reference sequence). The CDR3 extends over 17 amino acids. With 3 bases clipped from V and 2 bases from J, the junction kept 10 bases outside the gene matches. CDR3 sequence (DNA): TGTGCCAGCAGCTTTTTCCAGACAGGGAGACGCAATCAGCCCCAGCATTTT. Translating gives CASSFFQTGRRNQPQHF.

The rearrangement uses TRBV6-6 and TRBJ1-3, with 10 bases identical to TRBD1. The CDR3 spans 15 residues. Germline values: CDR1 MNHNY, CDR2 SVGAGI (reference sequence). The J segment lost 3 bases and the V segment lost 6 bases, leaving 5 bases of the junction unmatched. CDR3: CASRTTGGGGNTIYF. The CDR3 DNA follows: TGTGCCAGCAGGACGACAGGGGGCGGTGGAAACACCATATATTTT.

This clone occurred a few times. The chain couples TRBV5-4 to TRBJ1-5; D gene ambiguous. Trimming shortened V by 0 bases and J by 4 bases, and 2 bases separated the two germline ends. Germline values: CDR1 SGHNT, CDR2 YYREEE (reference sequence). The CDR3 covers 12 residues. The CDR3: CASSLGNQPQHF. Here the CDR3 DNA reads TGTGCCAGCAGCTTGGGAAATCAGCCCCAGCATTTT. Together with reference TRBV5-4 and TRBJ1-5, the CDR3 gives the full variable domain: ETGVTQSPTHLIKTRGQQVTLRCSSQSGHNTVSWYQQALGQGPQFIFQYYREEENGRGNFPPRFSGLQFPNYSSELNVNALELDDSALYLCASSLGNQPQHFGDGTRLSIL.

V usage is TRBV7-2 and J usage is TRBJ2-1, with D unclear. Germline V lookup: CDR1 SGHTA, CDR2 FQGNSA. This CDR3 comprises 15 residues. V lost 6 bases and J lost 4, with 16 bases in between. CDR3 DNA sequence: TGTGCCAGCAGGCCCGCGTCGCGGCCGTACAATGAGCAGTTCTTC. This translates into CASRPASRPYNEQFF.

This clone was counted only a few times. The J gene is TRBJ1-3, the V gene TRBV19; D is undetermined. CDR3 length: 13 amino acids. Per germline, CDR1 LNHDA and CDR2 SQIVND (reference sequence). The ends were cut back, 4 bases at V and 0 bases at J, with 4 bases in the middle. The DNA of the CDR3 is TGTGCCAGTAGTAAAGCCTCTGGAAACACCATATATTTT. Translating gives CASSKASGNTIYF.